What follows are 27 T cell receptor beta chains derived from one specimen sequenced in a study of breast tumors, draining lymph nodes, adjacent tissues. Samples came from axillary lymph nodes draining the breast cancer. TCRdb reprocessed the multiplex PCR reads via MiXCR and lists one record per CDR3 protein. The data contain some 120,000 distinct CDR3 sequences, over 20% of them singletons. Sequenced: axillary lymph node tissue. Receptors originate from a female donor with breast cancer. Some clones in this sample may be carry-over from other donors' samples.

This clonotype was recorded at least ten times. V and J are TRBV4-2 and TRBJ1-2; weak D call: TRBD1 (5 bases). Trimming removed 2 bases at V and 3 bases at J, with 19 bases between. The CDR3 is 17 amino acids. The germline gives CDR1 LGHNA, CDR2 YNFKEQ. In DNA, the CDR3 is TGTGCCAGCAGCCAAACCGACAGTACCCTCACTTACTATGGCTACACCTTC. The encoded protein is CASSQTDSTLTYYGYTF.

In its sample, this clonotype was seen many times. The chain employs TRBV4-1 and TRBJ1-6, with 9 bases identical to TRBD1. J gave up 10 bases and V 4 bases, and 11 bases lay outside the gene matches. Germline V CDR1 and CDR2: MGHRA, YSYEKL. The CDR3 has 16 residues. The CDR3 DNA follows: TGCGCCAGCAGCCTTCCGAAAGGACAGGGGACCTCACCCCTCCACTTT. It specifies CASSLPKGQGTSPLHF.

The sample holds many counts of this clonotype. The V call is TRBV5-5, the J call TRBJ2-1; 8 nucleotides agree with TRBD2. The junction had 3 bases not matched to a gene; V was cut back by 0 bases and J by 4 bases. The CDR3 is 15 amino acids. Germline-derived CDR1 and CDR2 are SGHKS and YYEKEE (reference sequence). Here the CDR3 reads CASSLGLALYNEQFF. The CDR3, as DNA: TGTGCCAGCAGCTTGGGACTAGCGTTATACAATGAGCAGTTCTTC. The whole variable domain, filled in from reference TRBV5-5 and TRBJ2-1, reads DAGVTQSPTHLIKTRGQQVTLRCSPISGHKSVSWYQQVLGQGPQFIFQYYEKEERGRGNFPDRFSARQFPNYSSELNVNALLLGDSALYLCASSLGLALYNEQFFGPGTRLTVL.

In its sample, this clonotype was seen many times. The gene calls are TRBV20-1 and TRBJ2-3, with unresolved D. Germline V gene data show CDR1 as DFQATT and CDR2 as SNEGSKA (reference sequence). Trimming stripped 0 bases from V and 1 base from J, with 14 bases between. The CDR3 length is 16 residues. The chain's CDR3 is CSAREANRMGTDTQYF. The DNA for the CDR3 is TGCAGTGCTAGAGAGGCGAACAGAATGGGCACAGATACGCAGTATTTT.

Worth noting for this clonotype: A much larger clone differs by one base, so this may be a read error. This likely comes from a read error, as the CDR3 has no conserved phenylalanine or tryptophan at its end. This sequence joins TRBV5-4 and TRBJ1-3; a possible D gene is TRBD1 (5 bases). The germline gives CDR1 SGHNT, CDR2 YYREEE (reference sequence). This CDR3 is 17 amino acids long. V was shortened by 0 bases and J by 0 bases, with 13 bases between the two germline ends. Written as DNA, the CDR3 is TGTGCCAGCAGCTTGGCGTCGACAGCCAGCTCTGGAAACACCATATATTCT. Translating gives CASSLASTASSGNTIYS.

Ten or more counts support this clonotype. The rearrangement joins TRBV5-8 to TRBJ2-7, with D possibly matching TRBD1 (6 bases). The CDR3 covers 15 residues. V was pared by 2 bases and J by 3 bases, with 15 bases between. Germline V lookup: CDR1 SGHTS, CDR2 YDEGEE. In DNA, the CDR3 is TGTGCCAGCAGCTTAGGGGGAAACCCAATCTACGAGCAGTACTTC. Protein sequence: CASSLGGNPIYEQYF.

The V call is TRBV4-1, the J call TRBJ1-2, with D uncertain. Per germline, CDR1 MGHRA and CDR2 YSYEKL. The V gene lost 4 bases and the J gene lost 2 bases, with 14 bases spanning the gap. The CDR3 runs 15 residues. CDR3 DNA: TGCGCCAGCAGCCTTTACACCGACAAAAACTATGGCTACACCTTC. Residues: CASSLYTDKNYGYTF.

The table lists this clonotype with many counts. The chain couples TRBV20-1 to TRBJ2-5; possible D gene TRBD1, 5 bases. There are 12 residues in the CDR3. V dropped 5 bases and J dropped 2 bases, with 9 bases sitting between them. Germline CDR1 DFQATT, CDR2 SNEGSKA (reference sequence). CDR3 loop: CSASTEQETQYF. CDR3 sequence (DNA): TGCAGTGCTTCGACAGAACAAGAGACCCAGTACTTC.

This clonotype was seen repeatedly, ten times or more. V usage is TRBV20-1 and J usage is TRBJ2-2; 7 bases map to TRBD1. With 5 bases clipped from V and 3 bases from J, the junction kept 18 bases outside the gene matches. The CDR3 runs to 18 residues. The germline gives CDR1 DFQATT, CDR2 SNEGSKA (reference sequence). The CDR3, as DNA: TGCAGTGCTTCCCCTTGGGACAGCAGTGCCCGGGACACCGGGGAGCTGTTTTTT. It codes for CSASPWDSSARDTGELFF.

Concerning this clonotype itself: Possible read error: a much larger clone is one base away. V gene TRBV7-2 combines with J gene TRBJ2-3; 7 bases are a match to TRBD1. The CDR3 totals 15 residues. Per the germline V gene, CDR1 is SGHTA and CDR2 is FQGNSA. CDR3 in DNA: TGTGCCAGCAGCTCGAGACAGGGAGCGTTGGATACGCAGTGTTTT. Its translation: CASSSRQGALDTQCF.

This clonotype was detected many times. V gene TRBV7-9 combines with J gene TRBJ1-5; 10 bases are shared with TRBD1. CDR1 is SEHNR and CDR2 is FQNEAQ in the germline V gene (reference sequence). The CDR3 loop spans 16 amino acids. Unmatched junction bases numbered 9, after V lost 4 bases and J lost 6 bases. The CDR3 coding sequence is TGTGCCAGCAGCTCCCCAGACAGGGGGCATCCTCAGCCCCAGCATTTT. Protein product: CASSSPDRGHPQPQHF. Full variable domain (outside the CDR3, taken from reference TRBV7-9 and TRBJ1-5): DTGVSQNPRHKITKRGQNVTFRCDPISEHNRLYWYRQTLGQGPEFLTYFQNEAQLEKSRLLSDRFSAERPKGSFSTLEIQRTEQGDSAMYLCASSSPDRGHPQPQHFGDGTRLSIL.

This clonotype was detected many times. The J gene is TRBJ2-1, the V gene TRBV6-5; 12 positions agree with TRBD2. Germline V gives CDR1 MNHEY, CDR2 SVGAGI. This CDR3 comprises 16 residues. The junction had 6 bases not matched to a gene; V was cut back by 2 bases and J by 7 bases. CDR3 coding DNA: TGTGCCAGCAGTTACGCGACTAGCGGGAGTGAGAATGAGCAGTTCTTC. As protein: CASSYATSGSENEQFF.

Points on this clonotype: A much larger clone sits a single nucleotide away, making a read error possible. The chain joins TRBV28 to TRBJ2-7, with no clear D. Germline V CDR1 and CDR2: MDHEN, SYDVKM. The CDR3 is 13 residues long. The CDR3 region has the DNA TGTGCCAGCAGTTCGCCCCACTCCGACGAGCAGTGCTTC. Amino acid sequence: CASSSPHSDEQCF.

The chain carries TRBV15 and TRBJ2-1, with 10 bases lining up with TRBD2. Per germline, CDR1 LNHNV and CDR2 YYDKDF (reference sequence). Unmatched junction bases numbered 13, after V lost 8 bases and J lost 0 bases. This CDR3 contains 18 residues. The CDR3 DNA sequence: TGTGCCACCGTCAGATGGGGGACTAGCGCTAGCTCCTACAATGAGCAGTTCTTC. Its translation is CATVRWGTSASSYNEQFF.

On this clonotype itself: This CDR3 fails to terminate in the conserved phenylalanine or tryptophan, so it likely reflects a read error. CDR3 sequence (DNA): TGTGCCAGCAGCCGCGATCACGGGGGAAACACCGGGGAGCTGTTTTCT. As protein: CASSRDHGGNTGELFS. This chain links TRBV3-1 with TRBJ2-2; possible D gene TRBD2, 6 bases. The length of the CDR3 is 16 residues. Deletions cut 4 bases from V and 2 bases from J, with 14 bases between. Germline lookup yields CDR1 LGHDT and CDR2 YNNKEL (reference sequence).

This clonotype has just a few counts. The chain is built from TRBV6-1 and TRBJ1-5; D call uncertain. Germline CDR1 and CDR2: MNHNS and SASEGT. The CDR3 contains 14 residues. V was trimmed by 6 bases and J by 3 bases, leaving 12 bases between them. CDR3 in amino acids: CASSPIWDNQPQHF. CDR3 coding DNA: TGTGCCAGCAGCCCCATATGGGACAATCAGCCCCAGCATTTT.

About this clonotype: The CDR3 ends on some other residue instead of the conserved phenylalanine or tryptophan, so this is likely a read error. V gene TRBV7-9 combines with J gene TRBJ2-7; 12 bases are a match to TRBD2. CDR1 and CDR2 from the germline V gene are SEHNR and FQNEAQ (reference sequence). This CDR3 spans 13 amino acids. The CDR3 loop is CAGSSSGRAEQYL. The CDR3 DNA is TGTGCCGGCAGCTCTAGCGGGAGGGCCGAGCAGTACCTC.

This clonotype appeared once. This may be a read error, as it is one base from a much larger clone. The V gene is TRBV12-3 or TRBV12-4, the J gene TRBJ2-7, with no clear D. There are 11 residues in the CDR3. The CDR3 here is CASSFGYERYF. CDR3 DNA: TGTGCCAGCAGTTTCGGCTACGAGCGGTACTTC.

This clonotype was detected a few times. V usage is TRBV20-1 and J usage is TRBJ2-4; weak D call: TRBD1 (6 bases). The CDR3 covers 13 residues. Deletions cut 4 bases from V and 2 bases from J, with 9 bases between. Germline V lookup: CDR1 DFQATT, CDR2 SNEGSKA (reference sequence). The CDR3 protein is CSATGAPKNIQYF. CDR3 nucleotide sequence: TGCAGTGCTACAGGGGCTCCCAAAAACATTCAGTACTTC.

The chain has TRBV10-3 and TRBJ2-1; D possibly uses TRBD1 or TRBD2 (5 bases each). Germline CDR1 reads ENHRY; CDR2 reads SYGVKD. Deletions cut 7 bases from V and 4 bases from J, with 11 bases between. This CDR3 spans 13 amino acids. CDR3 amino acids: CAINRDPYNEQFF. CDR3 nucleotide sequence: TGTGCCATCAACCGGGACCCATACAATGAGCAGTTCTTC.

This clonotype appeared many times. This chain uses TRBV5-1 with TRBJ2-1, with 9 positions matching TRBD2. V shed 4 bases and J 5 bases; nucleotides not matched to a gene: 7. Germline values: CDR1 SGHRS, CDR2 YFSETQ. The CDR3 totals 15 residues. The CDR3 reads CASSISGRGNNEQFF. The CDR3 DNA sequence: TGCGCCAGCAGCATTAGCGGGAGAGGGAACAATGAGCAGTTCTTC.

A remark on this clonotype: This sequence may be a read error, since a much larger clone differs from it by one base. The chain recombines TRBV12-3 or TRBV12-4 with TRBJ2-5, with 7 bases aligning to TRBD2. J was trimmed by 7 bases and V by 5 bases; bases with no gene match: 13. The CDR3 sequence is 15 residues long. The chain's CDR3 is CASSPGPWTRLTQYF. In DNA, the CDR3 is TGTGCCAGCAGTCCCGGACCCTGGACTAGGTTGACCCAGTACTTC.

Ten or more counts support this clonotype. The V and J genes are TRBV12-3 or TRBV12-4 and TRBJ2-1; possibly TRBD2 for D (5 bases). This CDR3 contains 14 residues. V was trimmed by 5 bases and J by 5 bases, leaving 13 bases between them. The CDR3 DNA sequence: TGTGCCAGCAGTCCCACTAGAAGGCACAATGAGCAGTTCTTC. This encodes CASSPTRRHNEQFF.

As regards this clonotype: Possible read error: a much larger clone is one base away. Since the CDR3 does not end with the conserved phenylalanine or tryptophan, this likely comes from a read error. This chain links TRBV5-1 with TRBJ2-3; possibly TRBD2 for D (6 bases). CDR1 is SGHRS, CDR2 YFSETQ, per germline. The CDR3 has 15 residues. With 4 bases removed from V and 3 bases from J, the gap between germline ends came to 15 bases. The CDR3 protein is CASSPTGVFTDTQYL. In DNA, the CDR3 is TGCGCCAGCAGCCCCACGGGGGTGTTTACAGATACGCAGTATCTT.

This clonotype was picked up many times. V is TRBV24-1 and J is TRBJ2-1; 12 bases match TRBD2. This CDR3 comprises 18 residues. The junction had 13 bases not matched to a gene; V was cut back by 3 bases and J by 8 bases. The germline CDR1 and CDR2 sequences are KGHDR and SFDVKD. The CDR3 DNA reads TGTGCCACCAGTGATCGCCAGTCCCCTAGCGGGAGGGTCGATGAGCAGTTCTTC. Its translation: CATSDRQSPSGRVDEQFF.

This clonotype has at least ten counts. This chain connects TRBV7-2 to TRBJ1-2; D is ambiguous. Deletions cut 8 bases from V and 6 bases from J, with 22 bases between. This CDR3 region has 15 residues. From germline, CDR1 is SGHTA and CDR2 FQGNSA. CDR3 sequence reads: CASSPPSWRAHGYTF. The DNA for the CDR3 is TGTGCCAGCTCTCCGCCCTCTTGGAGGGCCCATGGCTACACCTTC.

This clonotype came up many times. V is TRBV9 and J is TRBJ2-1; 12 bases align to TRBD2. CDR3 length: 17 amino acids. Germline V gene lookup returns CDR1 SGDLS and CDR2 YYNGEE. J was trimmed by 9 bases and V by 4 bases; bases with no gene match: 14. The CDR3 DNA reads as TGTGCCAGCAGCCCCACCCAGGGGCTAGCGGGAGGGTTTGAGCAGTTCTTC. Translated, it gives CASSPTQGLAGGFEQFF.